The clone carrying this T cell receptor beta chain came up a few times. What it recognizes is unknown. One junction end does not reproduce the germline sequence, and a read error may be involved. This record comes from a study of T cells in Graves' hyperthyroidism and ophthalmopathy. Study results and limitations: Blood also showed most of the thyroid clonotypes that were expanded above 0.001.

The investigators amplified TCR beta CDR3 regions from RNA transcripts. The HTBI primer set was used in a first-round RT-PCR of the TCR CDR3. TCRdb itself ran the multiplex PCR reads through MiXCR, one entry per CDR3 protein. This sample carries about 96,000 distinct CDR3 sequences, about 51% of them seen once, and the ten largest clones take 25% to 30%. Germline CDR1 and CDR2: SGHTA and FQGNSA. This CDR3 comprises 10 residues. The sequence came from a woman aged 40 to 49 with Graves' hyperthyroidism. Sequenced: blood. V usage is TRBV7-2 and J usage is TRBJ1-2; D call uncertain. This CDR3 reads CASSQDGYTF. The CDR3 nucleotides read TGTGCCAGCAGCCAAGATGGGTACACCTTC.